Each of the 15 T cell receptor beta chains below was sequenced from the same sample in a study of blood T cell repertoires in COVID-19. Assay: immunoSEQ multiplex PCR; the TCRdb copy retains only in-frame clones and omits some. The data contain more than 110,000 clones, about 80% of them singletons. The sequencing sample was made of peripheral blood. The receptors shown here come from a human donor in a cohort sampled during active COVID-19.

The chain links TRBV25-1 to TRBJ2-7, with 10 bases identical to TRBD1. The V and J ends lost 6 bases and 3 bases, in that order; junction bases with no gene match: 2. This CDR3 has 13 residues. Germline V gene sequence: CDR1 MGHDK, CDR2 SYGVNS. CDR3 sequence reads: CASRGQGDYEQYF. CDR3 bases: TGTGCCAGCAGAGGACAGGGGGACTACGAGCAGTACTTC.

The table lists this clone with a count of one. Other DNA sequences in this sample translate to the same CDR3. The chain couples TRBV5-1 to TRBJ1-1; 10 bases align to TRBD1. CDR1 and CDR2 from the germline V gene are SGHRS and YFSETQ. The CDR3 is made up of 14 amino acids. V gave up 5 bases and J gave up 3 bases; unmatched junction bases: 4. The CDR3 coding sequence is TGCGCCAGCAGGAAGGACAGGGGGGACACTGAAGCTTTCTTT. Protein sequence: CASRKDRGDTEAFF.

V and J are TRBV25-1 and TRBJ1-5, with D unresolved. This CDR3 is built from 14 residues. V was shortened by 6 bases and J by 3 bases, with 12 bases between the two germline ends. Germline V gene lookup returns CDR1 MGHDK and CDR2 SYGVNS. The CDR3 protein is CASRGEADNQPQHF. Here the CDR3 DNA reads TGTGCCAGCAGAGGAGAGGCTGACAATCAGCCCCAGCATTTT.

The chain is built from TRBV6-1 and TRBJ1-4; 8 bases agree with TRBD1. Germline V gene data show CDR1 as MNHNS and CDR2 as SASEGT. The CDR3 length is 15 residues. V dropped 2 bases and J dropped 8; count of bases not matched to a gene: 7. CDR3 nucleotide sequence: TGTGCCAGCAGTGAAACGGCAGGGGGCTGGGAAAAACTGTTTTTT. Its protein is CASSETAGGWEKLFF.

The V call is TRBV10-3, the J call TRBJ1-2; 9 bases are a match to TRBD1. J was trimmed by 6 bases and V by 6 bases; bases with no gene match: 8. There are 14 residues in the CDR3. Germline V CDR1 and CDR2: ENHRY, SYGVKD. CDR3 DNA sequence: TGTGCCATCAGCGACAGGGGGTTGGACAATGGCTACACCTTC. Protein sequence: CAISDRGLDNGYTF.

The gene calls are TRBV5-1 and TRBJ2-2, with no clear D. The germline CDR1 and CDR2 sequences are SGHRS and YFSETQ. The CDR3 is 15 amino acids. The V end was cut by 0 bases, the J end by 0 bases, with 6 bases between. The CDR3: CASSLENSNTGELFF. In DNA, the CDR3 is TGCGCCAGCAGCTTGGAAAACTCGAACACCGGGGAGCTGTTTTTT. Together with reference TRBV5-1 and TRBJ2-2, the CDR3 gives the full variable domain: KAGVTQTPRYLIKTRGQQVTLSCSPISGHRSVSWYQQTPGQGLQFLFEYFSETQRNKGNFPGRFSGRQFSNSRSEMNVSTLELGDSALYLCASSLENSNTGELFFGEGSRLTVL.

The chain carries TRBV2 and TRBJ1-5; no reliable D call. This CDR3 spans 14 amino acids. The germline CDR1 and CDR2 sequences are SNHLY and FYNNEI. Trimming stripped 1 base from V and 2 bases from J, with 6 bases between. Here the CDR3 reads CASSEGAGNQPQHF. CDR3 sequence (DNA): TGTGCCAGCAGTGAAGGGGCAGGCAATCAGCCCCAGCATTTT. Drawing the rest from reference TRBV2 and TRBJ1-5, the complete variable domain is EPEVTQTPSHQVTQMGQEVILRCVPISNHLYFYWYRQILGQKVEFLVSFYNNEISEKSEIFDDQFSVERPDGSNFTLKIRSTKLEDSAMYFCASSEGAGNQPQHFGDGTRLSIL.

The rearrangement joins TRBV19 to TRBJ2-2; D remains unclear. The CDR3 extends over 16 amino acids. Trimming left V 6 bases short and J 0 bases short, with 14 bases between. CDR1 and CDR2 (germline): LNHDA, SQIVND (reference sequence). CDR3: CASSDPGGANTGELFF. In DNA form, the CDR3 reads TGTGCCAGTAGCGACCCCGGCGGCGCGAACACCGGGGAGCTGTTTTTT.

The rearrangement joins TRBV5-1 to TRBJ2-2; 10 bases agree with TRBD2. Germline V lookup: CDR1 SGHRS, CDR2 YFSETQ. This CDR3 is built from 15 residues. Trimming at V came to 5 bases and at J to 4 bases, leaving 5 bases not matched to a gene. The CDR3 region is CASSLKRGGTGELFF. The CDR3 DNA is TGCGCCAGCAGTTTAAAGCGGGGGGGCACCGGGGAGCTGTTTTTT.

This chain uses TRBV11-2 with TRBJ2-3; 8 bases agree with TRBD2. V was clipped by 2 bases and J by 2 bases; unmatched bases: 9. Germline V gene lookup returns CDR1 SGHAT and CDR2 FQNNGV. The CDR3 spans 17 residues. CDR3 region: CASSLPPGGGSTDTQYF. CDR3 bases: TGTGCCAGCAGCTTACCACCGGGCGGGGGGTCCACAGATACGCAGTATTTT.

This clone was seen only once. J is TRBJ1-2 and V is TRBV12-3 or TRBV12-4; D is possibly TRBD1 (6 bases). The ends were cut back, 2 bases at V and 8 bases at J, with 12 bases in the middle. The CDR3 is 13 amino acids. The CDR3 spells CASSLTGQGGYTF. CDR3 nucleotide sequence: TGTGCCAGCAGTTTAACAGGGCAGGGCGGCTACACCTTC.

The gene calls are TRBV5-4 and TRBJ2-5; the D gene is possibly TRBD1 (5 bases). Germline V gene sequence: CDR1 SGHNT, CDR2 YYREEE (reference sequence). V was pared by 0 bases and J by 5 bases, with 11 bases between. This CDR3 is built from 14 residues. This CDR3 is CASSLAGQGETQYF. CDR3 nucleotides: TGTGCCAGCAGCTTGGCAGGGCAGGGTGAGACCCAGTACTTC. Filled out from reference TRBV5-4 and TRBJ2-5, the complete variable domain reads ETGVTQSPTHLIKTRGQQVTLRCSSQSGHNTVSWYQQALGQGPQFIFQYYREEENGRGNFPPRFSGLQFPNYSSELNVNALELDDSALYLCASSLAGQGETQYFGPGTRLLVL.

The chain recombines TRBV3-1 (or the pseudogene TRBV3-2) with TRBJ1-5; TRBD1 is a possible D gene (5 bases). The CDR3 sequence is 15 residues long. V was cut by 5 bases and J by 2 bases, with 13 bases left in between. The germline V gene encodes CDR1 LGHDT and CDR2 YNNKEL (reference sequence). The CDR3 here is CASSFSGSGNQPQHF. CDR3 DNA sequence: TGTGCCAGCAGCTTCTCAGGGTCGGGCAATCAGCCCCAGCATTTT.

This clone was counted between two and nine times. This CDR3 is CASSTYRDRAVPLHF. CDR3 nucleotides: TGTGCCAGCAGCACCTACAGGGACCGGGCGGTTCCCCTCCACTTT. The chain combines TRBV7-6 with TRBJ1-6, with a weak D call TRBD1 (6 bases). The CDR3 is made up of 15 amino acids. V shed 5 bases and J shed 13 bases, with 21 bases lying between them. CDR1 is SGHVS, CDR2 FNYEAQ, per germline.

The CDR3 coding sequence is TGCGCCAGCAGCCAAGATAGCCCCTCAGCAGGGGAAGAGACCCAGTACTTC. Encoded protein: CASSQDSPSAGEETQYF. The rearrangement joins TRBV4-1 to TRBJ2-5, with D maybe TRBD1 (6 bases). The CDR3 has 17 amino acids. The germline V gene has CDR1 MGHRA and CDR2 YSYEKL. Trimming removed 0 bases at V and 3 bases at J, with 17 bases between.